The TCR beta chain described here comes from a study of blood T cells in healthy people across ages. General study points: Unknown donor CMV status possibly confounded expanded clonotype changes. Per million T cells, the diversity of TCR beta decreased roughly linearly as age advanced. Among long-lived donors, naive CD4+ cells were more numerous and diversity higher than in aged donors. From one million sequenced T cells, diversity estimates were lower bounds.

About this clonotype itself: Its specificity is unknown.

A second PCR, run for about 6 to 11 cycles, used a sample-barcoded 5' primer plus a J-beta primer mix. MiXCR, applied by TCRdb to the 5' RACE reads, yields one record per CDR3 protein. The sample contains about 1.6 million distinct CDR3 sequences, roughly a third of which appear only once. The CDR3 runs 12 residues. Looked up from germline, CDR1 is SQVTM and CDR2 is ANQGSEA. Sequencing was performed on blood. The clonotype comes from a woman aged 25 to 39 in good health. The chain carries TRBV29-1 and TRBJ1-1; a possible D gene is TRBD1 (5 bases). Here the CDR3 reads CTASEQGAEAFF. For the CDR3, the DNA is TGCACCGCCTCGGAGCAGGGCGCTGAAGCTTTCTTT. Drawing the rest from reference TRBV29-1 and TRBJ1-1, the complete variable domain is SAVISQKPSRDICQRGTSLTIQCQVDSQVTMMFWYRQQPGQSLTLIATANQGSEATYESGFVIDKFPISRPNLTFSTLTVSNMSPEDSSIYLCTASEQGAEAFFGQGTRLTVV.